This T cell receptor (beta chain) originates from a study of regulatory T cells in long-lasting Graves disease. Study-level background: Antithyroid drugs had been given to newly diagnosed Graves' patients for under 3 months.

Many counts were recorded for this clonotype. Construction of the TCR beta libraries employed iRepertoire HTBI primers in conjunction with Arm-PCR of CDR3 regions. TCRdb redid the calling of the multiplex PCR reads with MiXCR, one entry per CDR3 protein. The sample consists of around 400,000 distinct CDR3 sequences, 15% of them appearing once. The germline V gene encodes CDR1 LNHDA and CDR2 SQIVND (reference sequence). This CDR3 has 13 amino acids. The germline V and J ends were trimmed by 5 bases and 10 bases, with 17 bases remaining between them. Time point meaning: newly diagnosed GD, antithyroid drugs for less than 3 months. Extracted RNA from PBMCs served as the source of the TCR library. The sample was also reused in another study, on T cells in Graves' hyperthyroidism and ophthalmopathy.

The TCR sequence derives from a woman aged 40 to 50 with Graves disease. The sequencing used peripheral blood mononuclear cells (PBMCs), collected at new diagnosis, from a patient treated with antithyroid drugs. The chain joins TRBV19 to TRBJ1-1; perhaps TRBD1 as D (6 bases). The CDR3 nucleotides read TGTGCCAGTAGTGAACAGGGTAGAGCGGGAGCTTTCTTT. Encoded protein: CASSEQGRAGAFF.